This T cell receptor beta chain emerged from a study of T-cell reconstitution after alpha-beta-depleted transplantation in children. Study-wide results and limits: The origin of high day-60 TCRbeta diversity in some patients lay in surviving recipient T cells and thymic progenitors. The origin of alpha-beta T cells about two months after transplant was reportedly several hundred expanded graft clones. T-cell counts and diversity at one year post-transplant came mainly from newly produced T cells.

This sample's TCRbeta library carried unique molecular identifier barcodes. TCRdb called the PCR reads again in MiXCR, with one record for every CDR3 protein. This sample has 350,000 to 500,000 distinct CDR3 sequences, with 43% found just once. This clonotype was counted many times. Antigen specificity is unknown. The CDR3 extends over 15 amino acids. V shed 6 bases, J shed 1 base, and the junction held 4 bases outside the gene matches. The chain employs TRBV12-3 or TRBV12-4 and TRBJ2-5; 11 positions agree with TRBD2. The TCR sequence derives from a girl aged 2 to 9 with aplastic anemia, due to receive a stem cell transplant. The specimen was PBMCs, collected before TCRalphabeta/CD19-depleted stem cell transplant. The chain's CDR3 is CASRYTSGSQETQYF. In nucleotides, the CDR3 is TGTGCCAGCAGGTATACTAGCGGGAGCCAAGAGACCCAGTACTTC.